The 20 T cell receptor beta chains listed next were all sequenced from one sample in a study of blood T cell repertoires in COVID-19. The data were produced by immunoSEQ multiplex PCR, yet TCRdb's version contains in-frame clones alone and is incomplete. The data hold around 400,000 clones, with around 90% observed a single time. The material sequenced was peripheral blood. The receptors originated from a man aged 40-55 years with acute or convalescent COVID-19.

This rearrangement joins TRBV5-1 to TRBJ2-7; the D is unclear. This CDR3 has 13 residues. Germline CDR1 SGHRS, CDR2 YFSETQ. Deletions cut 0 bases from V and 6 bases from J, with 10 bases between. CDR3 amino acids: CASSLVTYGEQYF. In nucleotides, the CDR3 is TGCGCCAGCAGCTTGGTAACCTATGGCGAGCAGTACTTC.

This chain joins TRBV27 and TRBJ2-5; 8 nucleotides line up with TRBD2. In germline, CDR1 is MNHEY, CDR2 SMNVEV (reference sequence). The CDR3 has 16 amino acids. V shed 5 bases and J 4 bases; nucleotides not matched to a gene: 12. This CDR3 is CASSLYSGTALETQYF. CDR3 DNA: TGTGCCAGCAGTCTGTATAGCGGGACCGCATTAGAGACCCAGTACTTC.

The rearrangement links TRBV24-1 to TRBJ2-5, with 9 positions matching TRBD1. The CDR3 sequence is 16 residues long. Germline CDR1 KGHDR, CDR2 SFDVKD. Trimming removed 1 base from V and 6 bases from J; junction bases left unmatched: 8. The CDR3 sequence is CATSDFGDRDPKTQYF. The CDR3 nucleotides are TGTGCCACCAGTGATTTTGGGGACAGGGATCCGAAGACCCAGTACTTC.

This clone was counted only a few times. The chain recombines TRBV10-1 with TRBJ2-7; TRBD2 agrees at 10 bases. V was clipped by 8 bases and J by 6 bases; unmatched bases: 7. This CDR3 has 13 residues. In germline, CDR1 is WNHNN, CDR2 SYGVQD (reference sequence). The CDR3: CASGASGSLEQYF. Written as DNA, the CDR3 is TGCGCCAGCGGGGCTAGCGGGAGTCTCGAGCAGTACTTC.

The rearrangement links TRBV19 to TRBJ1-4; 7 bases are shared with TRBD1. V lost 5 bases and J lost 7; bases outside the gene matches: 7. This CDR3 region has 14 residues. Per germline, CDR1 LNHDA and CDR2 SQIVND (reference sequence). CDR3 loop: CASSRQGSGEKLFF. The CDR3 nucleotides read TGTGCCAGTAGTCGACAGGGTAGCGGTGAAAAACTGTTTTTT.

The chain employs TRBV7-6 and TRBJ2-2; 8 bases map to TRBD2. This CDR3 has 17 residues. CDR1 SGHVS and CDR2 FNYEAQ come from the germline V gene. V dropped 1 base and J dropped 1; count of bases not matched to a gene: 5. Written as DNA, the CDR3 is TGTGCCAGCAGCTTAGTAGCTAGCGGGCGGAACACCGGGGAGCTGTTTTTT. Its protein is CASSLVASGRNTGELFF. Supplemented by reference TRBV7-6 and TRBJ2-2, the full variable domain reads GAGVSQSPRYKVTKRGQDVALRCDPISGHVSLYWYRQALGQGPEFLTYFNYEAQQDKSGLPNDRFSAERPEGSISTLTIQRTEQRDSAMYRCASSLVASGRNTGELFFGEGSRLTVL.

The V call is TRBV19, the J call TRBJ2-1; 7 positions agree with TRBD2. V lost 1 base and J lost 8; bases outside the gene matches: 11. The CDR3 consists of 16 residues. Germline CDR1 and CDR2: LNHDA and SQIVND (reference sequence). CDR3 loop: CASSIGTSGASDEQFF. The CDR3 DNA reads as TGTGCCAGTAGTATAGGGACTAGTGGTGCGAGCGATGAGCAGTTCTTC.

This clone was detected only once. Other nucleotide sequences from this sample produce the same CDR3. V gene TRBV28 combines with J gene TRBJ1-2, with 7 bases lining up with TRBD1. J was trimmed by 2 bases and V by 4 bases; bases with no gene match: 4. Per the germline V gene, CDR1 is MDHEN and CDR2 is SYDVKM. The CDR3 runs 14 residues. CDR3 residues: CASSSPGQNYGYTF. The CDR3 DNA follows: TGTGCCAGCAGTTCGCCGGGACAGAACTATGGCTACACCTTC.

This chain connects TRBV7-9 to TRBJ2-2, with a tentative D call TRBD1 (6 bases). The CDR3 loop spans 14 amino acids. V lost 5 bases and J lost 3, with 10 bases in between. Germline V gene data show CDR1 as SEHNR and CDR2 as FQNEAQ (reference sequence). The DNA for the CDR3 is TGTGCCAGCAGCCCAACAGGGTACACCGGGGAGCTGTTTTTT. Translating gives CASSPTGYTGELFF.

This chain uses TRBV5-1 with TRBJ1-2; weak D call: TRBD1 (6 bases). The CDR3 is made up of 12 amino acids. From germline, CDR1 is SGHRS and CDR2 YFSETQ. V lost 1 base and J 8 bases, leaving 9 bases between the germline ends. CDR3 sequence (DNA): TGCGCCAGCAGCTTGAACAGGGACGGCTACACCTTC. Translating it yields CASSLNRDGYTF.

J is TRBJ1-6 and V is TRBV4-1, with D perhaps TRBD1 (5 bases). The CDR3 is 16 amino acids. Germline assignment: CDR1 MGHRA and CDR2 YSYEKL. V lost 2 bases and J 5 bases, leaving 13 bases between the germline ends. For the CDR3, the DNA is TGCGCCAGCAGCCAACCACACAGGACACATAATTCACCCCTCCACTTT. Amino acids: CASSQPHRTHNSPLHF.

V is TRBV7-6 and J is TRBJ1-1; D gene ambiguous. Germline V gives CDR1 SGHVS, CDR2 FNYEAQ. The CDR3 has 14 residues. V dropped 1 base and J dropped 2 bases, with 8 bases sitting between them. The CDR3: CASSLEEGNTEAFF. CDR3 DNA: TGTGCCAGCAGCTTAGAAGAGGGTAACACTGAAGCTTTCTTT.

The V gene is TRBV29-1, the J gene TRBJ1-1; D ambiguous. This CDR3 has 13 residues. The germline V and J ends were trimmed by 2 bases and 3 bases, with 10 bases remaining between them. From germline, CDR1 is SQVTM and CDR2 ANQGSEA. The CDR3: CSVEKSPDTEAFF. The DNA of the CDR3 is TGCAGCGTTGAAAAGAGTCCGGACACTGAAGCTTTCTTT.

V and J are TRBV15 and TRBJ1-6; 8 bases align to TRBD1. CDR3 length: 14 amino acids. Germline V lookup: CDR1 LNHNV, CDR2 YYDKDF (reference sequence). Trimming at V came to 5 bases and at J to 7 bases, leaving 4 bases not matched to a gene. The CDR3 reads CATSLDRGNSPLHF. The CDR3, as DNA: TGTGCCACCAGCCTCGACAGGGGCAATTCACCCCTCCACTTT.

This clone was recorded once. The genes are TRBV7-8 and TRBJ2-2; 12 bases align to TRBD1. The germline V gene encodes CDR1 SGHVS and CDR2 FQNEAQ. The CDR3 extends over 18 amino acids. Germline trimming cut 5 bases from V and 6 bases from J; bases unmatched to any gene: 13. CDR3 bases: TGTGCCAGCAGCAAAAGAACCGGGACAGGGGGCGCTCCCGGGGAGCTGTTTTTT. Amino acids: CASSKRTGTGGAPGELFF.

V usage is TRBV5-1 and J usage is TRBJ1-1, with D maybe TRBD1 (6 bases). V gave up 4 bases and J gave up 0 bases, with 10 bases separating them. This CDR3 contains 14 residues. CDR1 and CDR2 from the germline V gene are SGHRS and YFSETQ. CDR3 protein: CASSQGTMNTEAFF. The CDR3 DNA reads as TGCGCCAGCAGCCAGGGGACAATGAACACTGAAGCTTTCTTT.

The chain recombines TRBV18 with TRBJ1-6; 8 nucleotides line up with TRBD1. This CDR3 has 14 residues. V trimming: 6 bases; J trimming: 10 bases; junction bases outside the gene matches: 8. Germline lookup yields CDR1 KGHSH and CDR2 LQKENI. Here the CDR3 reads CASSRGQGRSPLHF. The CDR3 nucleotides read TGTGCCAGCTCCCGAGGACAGGGTCGGTCACCCCTCCACTTT.

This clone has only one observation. CDR3 nucleotide sequence: TGTGCCAGCAGTTTACTAGCCCCCGGGGAGCTGTTTTTT. The encoded protein is CASSLLAPGELFF. The V call is TRBV28, the J call TRBJ2-2; maybe TRBD2 (5 bases). The CDR3 is 13 amino acids. V was shortened by 2 bases and J by 6 bases, with 7 bases between the two germline ends. The germline V gene has CDR1 MDHEN and CDR2 SYDVKM.

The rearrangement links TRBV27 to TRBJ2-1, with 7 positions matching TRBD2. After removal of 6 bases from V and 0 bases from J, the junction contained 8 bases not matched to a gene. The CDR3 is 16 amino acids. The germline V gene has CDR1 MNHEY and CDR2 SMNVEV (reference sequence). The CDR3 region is CASRYTGGTSYNEQFF. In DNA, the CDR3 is TGTGCCAGCAGATACACCGGGGGGACCTCCTACAATGAGCAGTTCTTC.

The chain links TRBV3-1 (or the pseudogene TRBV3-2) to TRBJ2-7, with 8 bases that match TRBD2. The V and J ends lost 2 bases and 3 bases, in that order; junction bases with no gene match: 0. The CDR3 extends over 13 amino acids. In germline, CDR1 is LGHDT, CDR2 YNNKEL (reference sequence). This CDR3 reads CASSQLAGYEQYF. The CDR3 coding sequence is TGTGCCAGCAGCCAACTAGCGGGCTACGAGCAGTACTTC.